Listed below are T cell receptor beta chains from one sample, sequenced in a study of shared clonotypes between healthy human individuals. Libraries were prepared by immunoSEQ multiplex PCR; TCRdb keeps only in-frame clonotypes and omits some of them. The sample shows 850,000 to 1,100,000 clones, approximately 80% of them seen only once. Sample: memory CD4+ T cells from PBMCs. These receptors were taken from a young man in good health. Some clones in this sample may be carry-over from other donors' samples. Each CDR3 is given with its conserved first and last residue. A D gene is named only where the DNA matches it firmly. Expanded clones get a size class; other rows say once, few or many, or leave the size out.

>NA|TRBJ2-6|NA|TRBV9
CASSVSGSGANVLTF
TGTGCCAGCAGCGTAAGTGGCTCTGGGGCCAACGTCCTGACTTTC
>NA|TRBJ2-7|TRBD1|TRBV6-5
CASRPGQGAGEQYF
TGTGCCAGCAGGCCGGGACAGGGGGCAGGAGAGCAGTACTTC
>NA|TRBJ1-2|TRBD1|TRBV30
CAATGTGESNYGYTF
TGTGCCGCCACCGGGACAGGGGAGTCCAACTATGGCTACACCTTC
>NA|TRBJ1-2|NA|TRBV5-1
CASRVGDMANYGYTF
TGCGCCAGCAGGGTGGGCGATATGGCTAACTATGGCTACACCTTC
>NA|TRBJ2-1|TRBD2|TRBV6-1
CASRFLAGDNEQFF
TGTGCCAGCAGATTCCTAGCGGGCGACAATGAGCAGTTCTTC
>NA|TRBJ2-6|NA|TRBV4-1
CASSHRRGEPSGANVLTF
TGCGCCAGCAGCCATCGCAGGGGCGAACCCTCTGGGGCCAACGTCCTGACTTTC
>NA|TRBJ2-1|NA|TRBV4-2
CASSQRQGYSYNEQFF
TGTGCCAGCAGCCAGAGGCAGGGATACTCCTACAATGAGCAGTTCTTC
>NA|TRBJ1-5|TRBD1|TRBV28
CASRRTGDQPQHF
TGTGCCAGCAGACGGACAGGTGATCAGCCCCAGCATTTT
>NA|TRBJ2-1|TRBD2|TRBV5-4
CASSTGLAGGRNEQFF
TGTGCCAGCAGCACGGGACTAGCGGGAGGGCGCAATGAGCAGTTCTTC
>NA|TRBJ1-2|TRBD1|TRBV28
CASSFGDRGVGYTF
TGTGCCAGCAGTTTCGGGGACAGGGGGGTTGGCTACACCTTC
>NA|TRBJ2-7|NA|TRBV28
CASRTSSYEQYF
TGTGCCAGCAGGACTAGCTCCTACGAGCAGTACTTC
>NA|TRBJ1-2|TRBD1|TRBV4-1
CASSRTGGGIAWENGYTF
TGCGCCAGCAGCCGAACAGGGGGAGGTATCGCTTGGGAGAATGGCTACACCTTC
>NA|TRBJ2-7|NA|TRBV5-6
CASSRQVLMEQYF
TGTGCCAGCAGCAGACAGGTTTTAATGGAGCAGTACTTC
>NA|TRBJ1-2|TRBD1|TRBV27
CASRKNDRGRGGYTF
TGTGCCAGCAGGAAAAACGACAGGGGGCGCGGTGGCTACACCTTC
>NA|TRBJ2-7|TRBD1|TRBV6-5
CASSYLQGAREQYF
TGTGCCAGCAGTTACTTACAGGGGGCGCGCGAGCAGTACTTC
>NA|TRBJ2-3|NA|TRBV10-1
CASSEDPDTQYF
TGCGCCAGCAGTGAAGACCCAGATACGCAGTATTTT
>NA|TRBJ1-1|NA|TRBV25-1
CASTSGVGRTEAFF
TGTGCCAGCACCTCGGGAGTAGGGCGGACTGAAGCTTTCTTT
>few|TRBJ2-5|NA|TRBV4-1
CASSQWGVGETQYF
TGCGCCAGCAGCCAATGGGGGGTAGGAGAGACCCAGTACTTC
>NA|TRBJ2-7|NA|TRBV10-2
CASTIRVGTGEQYF
TGCGCCAGCACCATCCGGGTGGGGACGGGCGAGCAGTACTTC
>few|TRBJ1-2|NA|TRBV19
CASNPGLGYGYTF
TGTGCCAGTAACCCGGGGCTCGGCTATGGCTACACCTTC
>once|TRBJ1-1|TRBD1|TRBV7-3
CASSYTGDPSNTEAFF
TGTGCCAGCAGCTACACAGGGGACCCCTCGAACACTGAAGCTTTCTTT
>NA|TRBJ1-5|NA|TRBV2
CASSAEGWDQPQHF
TGTGCCAGCAGTGCTGAGGGGTGGGATCAGCCCCAGCATTTT
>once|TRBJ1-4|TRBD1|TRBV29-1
CSAGTGGEKLFF
TGCAGCGCCGGGACAGGGGGTGAAAAACTGTTTTTT
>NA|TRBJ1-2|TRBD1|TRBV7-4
CASSGEKTGPGYTF
TGTGCCAGCAGCGGGGAAAAGACAGGGCCTGGCTACACCTTC
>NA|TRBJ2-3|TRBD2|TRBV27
CASSSTSGPTDTQYF
TGTGCCAGCAGTTCGACTAGCGGCCCCACAGATACGCAGTATTTT
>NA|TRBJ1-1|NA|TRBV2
CASSPRPMNTEAFF
TGTGCCAGCAGTCCCCGTCCGATGAACACTGAAGCTTTCTTT
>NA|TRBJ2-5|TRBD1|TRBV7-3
CASSLVATGEGVETQYF
TGTGCCAGCAGCTTAGTCGCGACAGGGGAAGGGGTCGAGACCCAGTACTTC
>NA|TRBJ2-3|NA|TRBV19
CASSAGAYTDTQYF
TGTGCCAGTAGTGCGGGGGCCTACACAGATACGCAGTATTTT
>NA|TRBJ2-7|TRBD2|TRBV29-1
CSATSGIGYEQYF
TGCAGCGCGACTAGCGGGATTGGCTACGAGCAGTACTTC
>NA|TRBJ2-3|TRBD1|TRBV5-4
CASSLRTGGSTDTQYF
TGTGCCAGCAGCTTAAGGACAGGGGGTAGCACAGATACGCAGTATTTT
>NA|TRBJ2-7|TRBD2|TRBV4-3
CASSHLAGGLYEQYF
TGCGCCAGCAGCCACCTAGCGGGAGGGTTATACGAGCAGTACTTC
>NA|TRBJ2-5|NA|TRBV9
CASSVGFETQYF
TGTGCCAGCAGCGTAGGCTTCGAGACCCAGTACTTC
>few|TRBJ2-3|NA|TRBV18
CASSPPEVDTQYF
TGTGCCAGCTCACCACCGGAAGTAGATACGCAGTATTTT
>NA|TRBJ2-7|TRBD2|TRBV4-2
CASSQGPSGSGEQYF
TGTGCCAGCAGCCAAGGGCCTAGCGGGAGCGGAGAGCAGTACTTC
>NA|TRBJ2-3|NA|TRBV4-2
CASSPMMSDTQYF
TGTGCCAGCAGCCCGATGATGTCAGATACGCAGTATTTT
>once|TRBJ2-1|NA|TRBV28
CASSRIGLRWKNEQFF
TGTGCCAGCAGTCGTATAGGACTCCGCTGGAAAAATGAGCAGTTCTTC
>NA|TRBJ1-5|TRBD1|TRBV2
CASNRGQGAGDQPQHF
TGTGCCAGCAACAGAGGACAGGGGGCAGGAGATCAGCCCCAGCATTTT
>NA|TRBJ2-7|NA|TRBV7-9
CASSLEWSYEQYF
TGTGCCAGCAGCTTAGAATGGTCCTACGAGCAGTACTTC
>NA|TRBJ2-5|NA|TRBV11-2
CASSLKGQTQYF
TGTGCCAGCAGCTTAAAAGGGCAGACCCAGTACTTC
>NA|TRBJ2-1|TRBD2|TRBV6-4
CASSNLAGGPDEQFF
TGTGCCAGCAGTAACCTAGCGGGAGGGCCAGATGAGCAGTTCTTC
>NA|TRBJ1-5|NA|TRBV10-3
CAISASDRQNQPQHF
TGTGCCATCAGTGCCTCGGATCGTCAAAATCAGCCCCAGCATTTT
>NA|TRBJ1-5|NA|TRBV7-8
CASSLADNNQPQHF
TGTGCCAGCAGCTTAGCGGACAACAATCAGCCCCAGCATTTT
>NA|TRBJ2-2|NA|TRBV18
CASSPTLEGTGELFF
TGTGCCAGCTCACCGACACTCGAGGGCACCGGGGAGCTGTTTTTT
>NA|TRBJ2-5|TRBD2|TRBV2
CASSEGGGGWGETQYF
TGTGCCAGCAGTGAAGGAGGCGGGGGATGGGGAGAGACCCAGTACTTC
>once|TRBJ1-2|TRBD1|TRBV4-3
CASSQDLSGQGMSGYTF
TGCGCCAGCAGCCAAGATTTGTCGGGACAGGGGATGAGTGGCTACACCTTC
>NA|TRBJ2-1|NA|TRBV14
CASSQDLGTHRSYNEQFF
TGTGCCAGCAGCCAAGATTTAGGAACCCACAGGTCCTACAATGAGCAGTTCTTC
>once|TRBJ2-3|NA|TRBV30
CAGGLGGSVDTQYF
TGTGCCGGGGGGCTCGGTGGGTCGGTAGATACGCAGTATTTT
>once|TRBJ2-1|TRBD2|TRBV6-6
CASSPLAGVNEQFF
TGTGCCAGCAGTCCTCTAGCGGGAGTAAATGAGCAGTTCTTC
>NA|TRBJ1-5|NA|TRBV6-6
CASRHPGFSNQPQHF
TGTGCCAGCAGACACCCAGGGTTTAGCAATCAGCCCCAGCATTTT
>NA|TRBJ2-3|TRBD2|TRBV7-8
CASSSASGTSVYTQYF
TGTGCCAGCAGTTCCGCTAGCGGGACGAGCGTGTATACGCAGTATTTT
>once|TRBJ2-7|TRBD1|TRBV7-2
CASSRDRGETYEQYF
TGTGCCAGCAGCCGGGACAGGGGGGAAACCTACGAGCAGTACTTC
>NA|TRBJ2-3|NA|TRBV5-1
CASSVSADTQYF
TGCGCCAGCAGTGTATCCGCGGATACGCAGTATTTT
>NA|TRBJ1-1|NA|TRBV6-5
CASSYDRQNTEAFF
TGTGCCAGCAGTTACGACAGACAGAACACTGAAGCTTTCTTT
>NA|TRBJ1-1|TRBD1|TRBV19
CASKGNRGIRNTEAFF
TGTGCCAGCAAGGGGAACAGGGGGATTCGGAACACTGAAGCTTTCTTT
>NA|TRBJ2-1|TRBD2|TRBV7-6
CASSLRLAGVGNEQFF
TGTGCCAGCAGCCTTCGACTAGCGGGAGTGGGGAATGAGCAGTTCTTC